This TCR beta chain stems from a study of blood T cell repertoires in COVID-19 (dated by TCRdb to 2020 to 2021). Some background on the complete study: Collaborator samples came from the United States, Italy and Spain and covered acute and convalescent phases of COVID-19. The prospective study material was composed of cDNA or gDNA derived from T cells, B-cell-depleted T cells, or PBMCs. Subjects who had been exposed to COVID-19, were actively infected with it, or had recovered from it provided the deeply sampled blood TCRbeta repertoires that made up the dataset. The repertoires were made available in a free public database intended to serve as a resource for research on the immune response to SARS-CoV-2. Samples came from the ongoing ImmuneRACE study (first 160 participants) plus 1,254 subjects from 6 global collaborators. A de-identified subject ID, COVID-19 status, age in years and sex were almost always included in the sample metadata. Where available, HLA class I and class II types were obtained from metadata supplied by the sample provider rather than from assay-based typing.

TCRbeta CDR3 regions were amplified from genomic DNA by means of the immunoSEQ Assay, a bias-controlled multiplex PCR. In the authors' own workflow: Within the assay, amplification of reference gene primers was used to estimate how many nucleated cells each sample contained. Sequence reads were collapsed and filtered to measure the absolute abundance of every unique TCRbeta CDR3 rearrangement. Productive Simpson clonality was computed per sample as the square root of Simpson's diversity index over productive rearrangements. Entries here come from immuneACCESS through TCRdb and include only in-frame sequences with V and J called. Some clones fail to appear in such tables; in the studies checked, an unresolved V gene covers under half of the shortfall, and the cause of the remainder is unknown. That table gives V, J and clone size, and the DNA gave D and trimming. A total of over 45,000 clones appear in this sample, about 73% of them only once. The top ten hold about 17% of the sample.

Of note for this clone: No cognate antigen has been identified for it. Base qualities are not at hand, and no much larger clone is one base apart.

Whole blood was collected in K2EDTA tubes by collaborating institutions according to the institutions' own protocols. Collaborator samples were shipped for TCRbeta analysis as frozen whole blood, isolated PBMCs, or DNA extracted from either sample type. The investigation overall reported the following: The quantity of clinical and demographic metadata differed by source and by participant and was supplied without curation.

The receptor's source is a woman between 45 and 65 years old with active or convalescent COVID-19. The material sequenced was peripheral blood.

DNA sequence: TGCGCCAGCAGTGGGGACGGGAGGTCCTACGAGCAGTACTTC. Its product reads: CASSGDGRSYEQYF. The rearranged segments are TRBV10-2 and TRBJ2-7; 7 bases in the middle match TRBD2. From the cysteine through the phenylalanine, the CDR3 covers 14 amino acids. The sequence is cut down to CDR3 DNA, 42 bases in frame from base 1. Per the germline V gene, WSHSY is the CDR1 and SAAADI is the CDR2. Ends trimmed: V by 4 bases, J by 1 base; bases unmatched to a gene: 4.